This TCR beta chain is drawn from a study of control samples from healthy donors and cancer patients. Profiled with immunoSEQ multiplex PCR; TCRdb holds only in-frame clones, not every one. The table has some 140,000 clones, roughly nine tenths seen once; the top ten hold just over 8.5%. The germline V and J ends were trimmed by 1 base and 1 base, with 22 bases remaining between them. This CDR3 region has 19 residues. Per the germline V gene, CDR1 is SEHNR and CDR2 is FQNEAQ (reference sequence). The sample consisted of blood. The TCR was taken from a woman aged 25 to 39 in good health. The chain uses TRBV7-9 and TRBJ1-1, with D maybe TRBD1 (5 bases). The CDR3 sequence is CASSLVSEGQGLWNTEAFF. The CDR3 DNA sequence: TGTGCCAGCAGCTTAGTGTCGGAGGGGCAGGGACTTTGGAACACTGAAGCTTTCTTT. Combining the CDR3 with reference TRBV7-9 and TRBJ1-1 gives the whole variable domain DTGVSQNPRHKITKRGQNVTFRCDPISEHNRLYWYRQTLGQGPEFLTYFQNEAQLEKSRLLSDRFSAERPKGSFSTLEIQRTEQGDSAMYLCASSLVSEGQGLWNTEAFFGQGTRLTVV.